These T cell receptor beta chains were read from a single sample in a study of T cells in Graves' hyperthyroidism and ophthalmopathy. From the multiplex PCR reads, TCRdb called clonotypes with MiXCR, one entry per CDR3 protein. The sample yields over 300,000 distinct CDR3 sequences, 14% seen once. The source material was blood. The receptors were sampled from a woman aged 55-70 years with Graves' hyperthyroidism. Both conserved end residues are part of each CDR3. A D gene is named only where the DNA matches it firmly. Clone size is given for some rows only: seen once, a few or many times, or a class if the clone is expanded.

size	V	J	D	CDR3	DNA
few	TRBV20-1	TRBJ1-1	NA	CSARDRVSNTEAFF	TGCAGTGCTAGAGATAGAGTCAGCAACACTGAAGCTTTCTTT
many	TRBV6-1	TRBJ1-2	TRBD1	CASTPGGFGYGYTF	TGTGCCAGCACCCCAGGGGGGTTCGGCTATGGCTACACCTTC
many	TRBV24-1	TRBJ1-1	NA	CATGYGEEAFF	TGTGCCACCGGTTATGGTGAAGAGGCTTTCTTT
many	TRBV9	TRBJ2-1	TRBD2	CASSVFGGGSNEQFF	TGTGCCAGCAGCGTATTCGGGGGGGGATCCAATGAGCAGTTCTTC
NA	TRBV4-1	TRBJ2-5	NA	CASSQDYRQAVETQYF	TGCGCCAGCAGCCAAGATTATAGACAGGCAGTGGAGACCCAGTACTTC
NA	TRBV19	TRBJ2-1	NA	CASSTQALYNEQFF	TGTGCCAGTAGTACCCAGGCCCTTTACAATGAGCAGTTCTTC
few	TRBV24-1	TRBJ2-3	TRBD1	CATSERRTGASTDTQYF	TGTGCCACCAGTGAACGCCGGACAGGGGCAAGCACAGATACGCAGTATTTT
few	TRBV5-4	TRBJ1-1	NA	CASSSPGQRAFF	TGTGCCAGCAGCTCCCCGGGACAAAGAGCTTTCTTT
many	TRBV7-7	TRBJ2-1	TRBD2	CASSSTSGTSYNEQFF	TGTGCTAGCAGCTCAACTAGCGGGACTTCCTACAATGAGCAGTTCTTC
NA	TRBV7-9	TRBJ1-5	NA	CASSPGPGQPQHF	TGTGCCAGCAGCCCCGGGCCGGGACAGCCCCAGCATTTT
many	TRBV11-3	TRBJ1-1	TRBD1	CASSLEQGGNTEAFF	TGTGCCAGCAGCTTAGAACAGGGGGGAAACACTGAAGCTTTCTTT
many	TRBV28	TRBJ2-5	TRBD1	CASSPPGTGGETQYF	TGTGCCAGCAGTCCCCCCGGGACAGGGGGCGAGACCCAGTACTTC
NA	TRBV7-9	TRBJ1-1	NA	CASSAPGIGNTEAFF	TGTGCCAGCAGCGCTCCAGGGATTGGTAACACTGAAGCTTTCTTT
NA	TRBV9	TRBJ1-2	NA	CASSSPRAPAGGYTF	TGTGCCAGCAGCTCCCCCCGGGCCCCGGCTGGAGGCTACACCTTC
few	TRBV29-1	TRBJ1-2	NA	CSVENWSAYTF	TGCAGCGTTGAAAATTGGTCCGCCTACACCTTC
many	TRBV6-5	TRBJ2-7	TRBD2	CASSYPGLVSEQYF	TGTGCCAGCAGTTACCCGGGACTAGTTTCCGAGCAGTACTTC
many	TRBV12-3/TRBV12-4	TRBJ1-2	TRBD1	CASSLMVGTEGYNYGYTF	TGTGCCAGCAGTTTAATGGTTGGGACAGAAGGGTACAACTATGGCTACACCTTC
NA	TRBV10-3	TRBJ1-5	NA	CAISGAGRWEPQHF	TGTGCCATCAGTGGAGCTGGCCGATGGGAGCCCCAGCATTTT
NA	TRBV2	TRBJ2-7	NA	CASSEGPPSWYEQYF	TGTGCCAGCAGTGAAGGCCCACCCAGTTGGTACGAGCAGTACTTC
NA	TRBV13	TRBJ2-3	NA	CASSLMQGGTDTQYF	TGTGCCAGCAGCTTAATGCAGGGAGGAACAGATACGCAGTATTTT
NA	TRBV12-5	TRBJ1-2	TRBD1	CASGQDRDRGMAGYTF	TGTGCTAGTGGTCAGGACCGGGACAGGGGGATGGCTGGCTACACCTTC
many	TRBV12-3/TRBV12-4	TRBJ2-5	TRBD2	CASRSAGGAETQYF	TGTGCCAGCAGGTCAGCGGGAGGGGCAGAGACCCAGTACTTC
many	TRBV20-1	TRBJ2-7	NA	CSARQQTYEQYF	TGCAGTGCTAGACAGCAAACCTACGAGCAGTACTTC
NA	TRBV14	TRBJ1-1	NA	CANRTSYRNTEAFF	TGTGCCAACAGGACAAGCTACAGGAACACTGAAGCTTTCTTT
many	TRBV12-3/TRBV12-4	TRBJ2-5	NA	CASSFGGSVGGTQYF	TGTGCCAGCAGTTTCGGGGGATCGGTGGGGGGGACCCAGTACTTC
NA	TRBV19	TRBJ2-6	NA	CASRGLSGANVLTF	TGTGCCAGTAGGGGCTTATCTGGGGCCAACGTCCTGACTTTC
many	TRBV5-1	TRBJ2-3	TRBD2	CASRNQSGRADTQYF	TGCGCCAGCAGAAACCAAAGCGGGAGGGCAGATACGCAGTATTTT
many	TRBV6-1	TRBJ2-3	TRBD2	CASSRGGRPFTQYF	TGTGCCAGCAGCCGCGGGGGGCGCCCCTTTACGCAGTATTTT
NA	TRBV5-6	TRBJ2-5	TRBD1	CASSPLPHRDRGEETQYF	TGTGCCAGCAGCCCTCTCCCACACCGGGACAGGGGAGAGGAGACCCAGTACTTC
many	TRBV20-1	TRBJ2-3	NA	CSARDLGRETDTQYF	TGCAGTGCTAGAGATCTTGGCAGGGAGACAGATACGCAGTATTTT
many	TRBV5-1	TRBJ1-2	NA	CASSSVTEGVYGYTF	TGCGCCAGCAGCTCCGTGACAGAGGGTGTTTATGGCTACACCTTC
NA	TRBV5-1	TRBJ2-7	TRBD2	CASSLGRREGAEQYF	TGCGCCAGCAGCTTGGGACGGCGGGAGGGAGCCGAGCAGTACTTC
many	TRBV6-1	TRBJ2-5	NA	CASSTGPGPQETQYF	TGTGCCAGCAGTACCGGCCCGGGTCCTCAAGAGACCCAGTACTTC
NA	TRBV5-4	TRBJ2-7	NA	CASSLDYAGSYEQYF	TGTGCCAGCAGCTTGGACTATGCGGGATCCTACGAGCAGTACTTC
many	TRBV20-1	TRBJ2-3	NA	CSAPLSSDTQYF	TGCAGTGCTCCTCTTTCTTCCGATACGCAGTATTTT
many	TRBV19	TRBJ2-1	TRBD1	CASSTRFGTGGSYNEQFF	TGTGCCAGTAGTACCAGATTTGGGACAGGGGGATCCTACAATGAGCAGTTCTTC
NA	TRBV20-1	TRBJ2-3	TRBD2	CSVLPSGSTDTQYF	TGCAGTGTATTACCTAGCGGGAGCACAGATACGCAGTATTTT
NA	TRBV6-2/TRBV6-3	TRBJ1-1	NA	CANTPMGLGATEAFF	TGTGCCAACACCCCAATGGGGTTGGGGGCCACTGAAGCTTTCTTT
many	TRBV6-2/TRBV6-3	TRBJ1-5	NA	CASSWTDHQPQHF	TGTGCCAGCAGTTGGACAGATCATCAGCCCCAGCATTTT
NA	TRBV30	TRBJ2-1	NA	CAWRDNRDEQFF	TGTGCCTGGAGGGACAACCGCGATGAGCAGTTCTTC
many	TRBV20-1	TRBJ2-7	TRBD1	CSAYQQGLSYEQYF	TGCAGTGCCTACCAACAGGGGCTCTCCTACGAGCAGTACTTC
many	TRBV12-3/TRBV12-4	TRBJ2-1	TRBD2	CASRFSGSSYNEQFF	TGTGCCAGCAGATTCAGCGGGAGTTCCTACAATGAGCAGTTCTTC
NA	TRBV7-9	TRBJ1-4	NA	CASSPRAGVGKLFF	TGTGCCAGCAGCCCGAGGGCTGGTGTCGGGAAACTGTTTTTT
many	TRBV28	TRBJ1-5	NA	CASSLVQVFNQPQHF	TGTGCCAGCAGTTTAGTACAGGTCTTCAATCAGCCCCAGCATTTT
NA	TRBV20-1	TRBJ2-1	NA	CSASSGKLSSYNEQFF	TGCAGTGCTAGTTCGGGAAAACTGAGCTCCTACAATGAGCAGTTCTTC
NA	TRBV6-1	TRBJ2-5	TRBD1	CASRNERGQAETQYF	TGTGCCAGCAGGAACGAGAGGGGACAGGCAGAGACCCAGTACTTC
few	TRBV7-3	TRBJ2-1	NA	CASSPQRHSMGQFF	TGTGCCAGCAGCCCTCAGAGACATAGTATGGGGCAGTTCTTC
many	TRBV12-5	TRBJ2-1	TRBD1	CASGPRTGTDEQFF	TGTGCTAGTGGTCCCCGGACAGGGACCGATGAGCAGTTCTTC
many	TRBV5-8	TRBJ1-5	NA	CASSLASTGDQPQHF	TGTGCCAGCAGCTTGGCCTCTACGGGGGATCAGCCCCAGCATTTT
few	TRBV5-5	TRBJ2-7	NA	CASSPQGRAYEQYF	TGTGCCAGCAGCCCTCAGGGCAGGGCCTACGAGCAGTACTTC
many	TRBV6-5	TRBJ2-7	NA	CASSYAGYEQYF	TGTGCCAGCAGTTACGCGGGATACGAGCAGTACTTC
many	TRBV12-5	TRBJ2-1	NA	CASGLVTGGHNNEQFF	TGTGCTAGTGGTTTGGTCACCGGGGGGCACAATAATGAGCAGTTCTTC
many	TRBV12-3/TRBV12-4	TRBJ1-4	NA	CASSLGTTTNEKLFF	TGTGCCAGCAGTCTGGGGACAACAACTAATGAAAAACTGTTTTTT
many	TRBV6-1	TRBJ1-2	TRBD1	CASSEEGQGIYGYTF	TGTGCCAGCAGTGAAGAGGGACAGGGGATCTATGGCTACACCTTC
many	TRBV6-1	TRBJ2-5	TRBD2	CASSSAGTSGRETQYF	TGTGCCAGCAGCTCTGCCGGGACTAGCGGGAGAGAGACCCAGTACTTC
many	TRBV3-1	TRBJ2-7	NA	CASSQDGRAEQYF	TGTGCCAGCAGCCAAGACGGAAGGGCCGAGCAGTACTTC
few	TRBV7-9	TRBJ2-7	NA	CAIPGNLSYEQYF	TGTGCCATCCCGGGAAACCTGAGCTACGAGCAGTACTTC